This TCR beta chain is drawn from a study of blood T cell repertoires in COVID-19. Overall study context: T cells, B-cell-depleted T cells, or PBMCs provided the cDNA or gDNA that served as material.

TCRdb's table, derived via immunoSEQ multiplex PCR, lists solely in-frame clones and lacks some. The sample holds about 340,000 clones, 92% seen once. The material sequenced was PBMCs or T cells enriched from blood (not recorded which). The receptor's source is a woman aged 25 to 39 who had recovered from COVID-19.

CDR3 protein: CASIAGLTTNEKLFF. The CDR3 region has the DNA TGTGCCAGCATAGCCGGCCTCACAACTAATGAAAAACTGTTTTTT. The chain is built from TRBV3-1 (or the pseudogene TRBV3-2) and TRBJ1-4; D remains unclear. The CDR3 runs 15 residues. CDR1 is LGHDT and CDR2 is YNNKEL in the germline V gene (reference sequence). Trimming took off 7 bases at V and 0 bases at J, with 12 bases between the two ends.